This entry lists 30 T cell receptor beta chains sequenced from one sample in a study of regulatory T cells in long-lasting Graves disease. To make TCR beta libraries, researchers used iRepertoire HTBI primers and Arm-PCR of CDR3 regions. TCRdb called the multiplex PCR reads again in MiXCR, with one record for every CDR3 protein. The sample lists about 530,000 distinct CDR3 sequences, about 15% occurring once. Specified time point: newly diagnosed GD, antithyroid drugs for less than 3 months. After RNA was extracted from PBMCs, the TCR library was made from it. The same sample was also used in a study of T cells in Graves' hyperthyroidism and ophthalmopathy.

This material consisted of peripheral blood mononuclear cells (PBMCs), taken at new diagnosis, from a patient treated with antithyroid drugs. Every receptor here comes from a woman aged 40 to 65 with Graves disease.

Points on this clonotype: This may be a read error, as it is one base from a much larger clone. The chain uses TRBV28 and TRBJ1-6, with TRBD1 identical over 8 bases. The germline V gene has CDR1 MDHEN and CDR2 SYDVKM. The CDR3 totals 16 residues. J was trimmed by 4 bases and V by 1 base; bases with no gene match: 3. Here the CDR3 DNA reads TGTGCCAGCAGTTTATACGGGACAGGATATAATTCACCCCTCCACTTT. Protein: CASSLYGTGYNSPLHF.

This clonotype was recorded many times. This rearrangement joins TRBV7-8 to TRBJ2-5; D gene unclear. The V and J ends lost 2 bases and 2 bases respectively, with 6 bases between them. Per the germline V gene, CDR1 is SGHVS and CDR2 is FQNEAQ. This CDR3 is 13 amino acids long. The CDR3 sequence is CASSLILQETQYF. The CDR3, as DNA: TGTGCCAGCAGCTTAATACTACAAGAGACCCAGTACTTC. The full variable domain, with the rest looked up from reference TRBV7-8 and TRBJ2-5, is GAGVSQSPRYKVAKRGQDVALRCDPISGHVSLFWYQQALGQGPEFLTYFQNEAQLDKSGLPSDRFFAERPEGSVSTLKIQRTQQEDSAVYLCASSLILQETQYFGPGTRLLVL.

This clonotype appeared many times. This rearrangement joins TRBV6-1 to TRBJ2-4, with 8 bases identical to TRBD1. The CDR3 loop spans 14 amino acids. With V trimmed by 6 bases and J by 4 bases, 5 bases remained unmatched. Germline V CDR1 and CDR2: MNHNS, SASEGT. CDR3 sequence: CASSRDRQKNIQYF. CDR3 DNA sequence: TGTGCCAGCAGCCGGGACAGGCAGAAAAACATTCAGTACTTC.

In this sample, this clonotype turned up many times. V and J are TRBV2 and TRBJ1-1; D call uncertain. The CDR3 spans 12 residues. The V and J ends lost 3 bases and 0 bases respectively, with 2 bases between them. Germline-derived CDR1 and CDR2 are SNHLY and FYNNEI. CDR3 DNA sequence: TGTGCCAGCAGTGAGATGAACACTGAAGCTTTCTTT. Residues: CASSEMNTEAFF.

The table lists this clonotype with many counts. The chain recombines TRBV11-2 with TRBJ1-4; maybe TRBD1 (5 bases). V lost 6 bases and J lost 4, with 12 bases in between. The CDR3 is 14 amino acids. Germline V gene data show CDR1 as SGHAT and CDR2 as FQNNGV. Written as DNA, the CDR3 is TGTGCCAGCAGGGTGACAGCGGTTAATGAAAAACTGTTTTTT. Amino acids: CASRVTAVNEKLFF.

Many counts were recorded for this clonotype. The rearrangement uses TRBV6-5 and TRBJ1-1; unclear D gene. Trimming stripped 4 bases from V and 8 bases from J, with 11 bases between. Germline V gene data show CDR1 as MNHEY and CDR2 as SVGAGI. There are 12 residues in the CDR3. The CDR3 DNA sequence: TGTGCCAGCAGTTCCGACGTAGGAGAAGCTTTCTTT. It encodes CASSSDVGEAFF.

This clonotype was seen a few times. The chain links TRBV18 to TRBJ1-1, with D unresolved. Germline loops: CDR1 KGHSH, CDR2 LQKENI. V lost 3 bases, J lost 5 bases, and 7 bases lay in between. CDR3 length equals 12 residues. The CDR3 region is CASSPMGTEAFF. The CDR3 nucleotides read TGTGCCAGCTCACCGATGGGAACTGAAGCTTTCTTT.

The sample holds a few counts of this clonotype. The chain recombines TRBV2 with TRBJ1-1; D might be TRBD1 (6 bases). There are 13 residues in the CDR3. CDR1 is SNHLY, CDR2 FYNNEI, per germline. Trimming removed 4 bases at V and 5 bases at J, with 11 bases between. The CDR3 loop reads CASSVGGPTEAFF. In DNA, the CDR3 is TGTGCCAGCAGTGTTGGGGGGCCGACTGAAGCTTTCTTT.

This clonotype has at least ten counts. The chain links TRBV11-2 to TRBJ1-2, with a tentative D call TRBD1 (5 bases). The germline CDR1 and CDR2 sequences are SGHAT and FQNNGV. CDR3 length: 12 residues. Trimming removed 8 bases from V and 1 base from J, with 8 bases in between. CDR3 loop: CASSGINYGYTF. The CDR3 DNA sequence: TGTGCCAGCTCAGGGATTAACTATGGCTACACCTTC. The full variable domain, its missing parts supplied by reference TRBV11-2 and TRBJ1-2, is EAGVAQSPRYKIIEKRQSVAFWCNPISGHATLYWYQQILGQGPKLLIQFQNNGVVDDSQLPKDRFSAERLKGVDSTLKIQPAKLEDSAVYLCASSGINYGYTFGSGTRLTVV.

This clonotype turned up a few times. For the CDR3, the DNA is TGTGCCAGTAAAATGGTGGTGGACTATGGCTACACCTTC. Translated: CASKMVVDYGYTF. The chain is built from TRBV19 and TRBJ1-2; D unclear. The germline CDR1 and CDR2 sequences are LNHDA and SQIVND (reference sequence). The CDR3 is 13 residues long. Trimming removed 7 bases at V and 3 bases at J, with 12 bases between.

The chain uses TRBV19 and TRBJ1-5, with D unresolved. From germline, CDR1 is LNHDA and CDR2 SQIVND (reference sequence). Trimming took 2 bases from V and 1 from J, leaving 6 bases between them. This CDR3 contains 14 residues. The CDR3: CASSILGSNQPQHF. CDR3 nucleotides: TGTGCCAGTAGTATATTAGGCAGCAATCAGCCCCAGCATTTT.

The CDR3 here is CASSQGTLGINNEQFF. Here the CDR3 DNA reads TGTGCCAGCAGCCAAGGGACTCTCGGGATTAACAATGAGCAGTTCTTC. The chain links TRBV3-1 to TRBJ2-1, with a weak D call TRBD2 (5 bases). V was clipped by 1 base and J by 5 bases, with 15 bases between them. This CDR3 has 16 amino acids. Germline V CDR1 and CDR2: LGHDT, YNNKEL (reference sequence).

This clonotype appeared many times. J is TRBJ2-3 and V is TRBV12-3 or TRBV12-4, with 7 bases lining up with TRBD2. CDR3 length: 14 residues. Trimming cost V 6 bases and J 4 bases; bases outside gene matches: 7. The CDR3 DNA follows: TGTGCCAGCAGCCATTCGACTAGCTCAGATACGCAGTATTTT. Amino acids: CASSHSTSSDTQYF.

Only one count was recorded for this clonotype. The gene calls are TRBV12-3 or TRBV12-4 and TRBJ2-1; possibly TRBD1 or TRBD2 for D (6 bases each). This CDR3 has 13 residues. Trimming removed 5 bases from V and 9 bases from J, with 14 bases in between. The CDR3 DNA reads TGTGCCAGCAGTGCCTACAGGGAGGCTGAGCAGTTCTTC. Protein: CASSAYREAEQFF.

This clonotype was found many times. This sequence joins TRBV5-1 and TRBJ2-5, with TRBD2 identical over 7 bases. J gave up 3 bases and V 3 bases, and 5 bases lay outside the gene matches. Germline V gives CDR1 SGHRS, CDR2 YFSETQ. This CDR3 is built from 14 residues. This CDR3 reads CASSWRLAEETQYF. As DNA, the CDR3 is TGCGCCAGCAGCTGGCGACTAGCAGAAGAGACCCAGTACTTC.

The gene calls are TRBV29-1 and TRBJ2-7, with 7 nucleotides matching TRBD1. V was clipped by 3 bases and J by 3 bases; unmatched bases: 2. Germline V gene data show CDR1 as SQVTM and CDR2 as ANQGSEA. The CDR3 is made up of 12 amino acids. CDR3 residues: CSVEDRLYEQYF. In DNA form, the CDR3 reads TGCAGCGTTGAGGACAGGCTCTACGAGCAGTACTTC.

This clonotype was counted ten times or more. The CDR3 bases are TGCAGTGCCCTTACAGGGCTGGCCTACGAGCAGTACTTC. It yields the protein CSALTGLAYEQYF. The V call is TRBV20-1, the J call TRBJ2-7; D is possibly TRBD1 (6 bases). The CDR3 contains 13 residues. The germline V gene has CDR1 DFQATT and CDR2 SNEGSKA (reference sequence). Trimming left V 6 bases short and J 2 bases short, with 14 bases between.

The J gene is TRBJ1-5, the V gene TRBV15; D possibly corresponds to TRBD1 (5 bases). Trimming removed 5 bases from V and 5 bases from J, with 13 bases in between. The CDR3 consists of 14 residues. Germline V lookup: CDR1 LNHNV, CDR2 YYDKDF (reference sequence). The CDR3 is CATSFPEGDQPQHF. CDR3 DNA sequence: TGTGCCACCAGCTTCCCAGAAGGGGATCAGCCCCAGCATTTT.

This clonotype was detected a few times. The V and J genes are TRBV20-1 and TRBJ2-7; 8 bases align to TRBD1. Per the germline V gene, CDR1 is DFQATT and CDR2 is SNEGSKA (reference sequence). J gave up 4 bases and V 5 bases, and 10 bases lay outside the gene matches. This CDR3 contains 14 residues. The CDR3 sequence is CSALRQGIVYEQYF. In nucleotides, the CDR3 is TGCAGTGCTCTTCGACAGGGGATTGTATACGAGCAGTACTTC.

In its sample, this clonotype was seen many times. V gene TRBV3-1 combines with J gene TRBJ2-3; 8 nucleotides match TRBD2. The CDR3 length is 15 residues. The ends lost 0 bases at V and 7 bases at J; junction bases unmatched: 6. Germline V gives CDR1 LGHDT, CDR2 YNNKEL (reference sequence). CDR3 residues: CASSQDQTSVNTQYF. The DNA for the CDR3 is TGTGCCAGCAGCCAAGATCAGACTAGCGTGAATACGCAGTATTTT.

The genes are TRBV15 and TRBJ2-3; unclear D gene. This CDR3 contains 14 residues. V was shortened by 0 bases and J by 1 base, with 5 bases between the two germline ends. Per germline, CDR1 LNHNV and CDR2 YYDKDF (reference sequence). The CDR3 nucleotides read TGTGCCACCAGCAGAGATCTCGGCACAGATACGCAGTATTTT. This encodes CATSRDLGTDTQYF. Full variable domain (rest looked up from reference TRBV15 and TRBJ2-3): DAMVIQNPRYQVTQFGKPVTLSCSQTLNHNVMYWYQQKSSQAPKLLFHYYDKDFNNEADTPDNFQSRRPNTSFCFLDIRSPGLGDTAMYLCATSRDLGTDTQYFGPGTRLTVL.

In this sample, this clonotype turned up a few times. The V call is TRBV5-1, the J call TRBJ2-1, with TRBD1 matching 9 bases. Judging by the DNA end, TRBJ2-5 fits better; the J call may be wrong. This CDR3 is 15 amino acids long. CDR1 SGHRS and CDR2 YFSETQ come from the germline V gene. CDR3 residues: CASSSGGQGGETQYF. The CDR3, as DNA: TGCGCCAGCTCCTCCGGGGGACAGGGCGGGGAGACCCAGTACTTC.

This clonotype was seen more than once but under ten times. The gene calls are TRBV20-1 and TRBJ2-7; D ambiguous. V dropped 3 bases and J dropped 5 bases, with 8 bases sitting between them. CDR3 length equals 11 residues. Looked up from germline, CDR1 is DFQATT and CDR2 is SNEGSKA (reference sequence). CDR3 protein: CSARDRDEQYF. The CDR3 DNA sequence: TGCAGTGCTAGGGACCGGGACGAGCAGTACTTC.

This clonotype was observed many times. The chain uses TRBV12-3 or TRBV12-4 and TRBJ1-1; a weak D match, TRBD1 (5 bases). V lost 2 bases to trimming and J lost 6 bases, with 22 bases between them. The CDR3 has 17 residues. The DNA for the CDR3 is TGTGCCAGCAGTTTAAGTTTTGGGGGTTCTCATTTGGCTGAAGCTTTCTTT. Translating gives CASSLSFGGSHLAEAFF.

This clonotype was seen many times. J is TRBJ2-3 and V is TRBV12-3 or TRBV12-4; 13 bases are a match to TRBD2. The CDR3 covers 18 residues. The J segment lost 2 bases and the V segment lost 5 bases, leaving 10 bases of the junction unmatched. The chain's CDR3 is CASSLPPGLAGNTDTQYF. The CDR3 DNA reads TGTGCCAGCAGTCTACCTCCGGGACTAGCGGGGAACACAGATACGCAGTATTTT.

The chain is built from TRBV25-1 and TRBJ2-7; D gene unclear. The DNA end lines up better with TRBJ2-1; the J call may be wrong. Per germline, CDR1 MGHDK and CDR2 SYGVNS. CDR3 length: 15 residues. The CDR3 bases are TGTGCCAGCAGTGACGTTGTGAGCTCCTACAATGAGCAGTTCTTC. It encodes CASSDVVSSYNEQFF.

This clonotype was counted at least ten times. The chain couples TRBV10-3 to TRBJ1-2; 9 nucleotides line up with TRBD1. This CDR3 has 16 amino acids. Losses at the gene ends were 11 bases for V and 1 base for J; bases not matched to a gene: 14. Germline V gene data show CDR1 as ENHRY and CDR2 as SYGVKD. The CDR3 region has the DNA TGTGCCGCACAGGACGGGGACAGGGCCGTTAACTATGGCTACACCTTC. This gives the protein CAAQDGDRAVNYGYTF.

The chain recombines TRBV28 with TRBJ2-2; TRBD2 matches at 10 bases. CDR1 MDHEN and CDR2 SYDVKM come from the germline V gene. The CDR3 sequence is 16 residues long. With 8 bases clipped from V and 7 bases from J, the junction kept 13 bases outside the gene matches. The CDR3: CASVTPSGGAVGELFF. The CDR3 DNA reads as TGTGCCAGCGTCACCCCAAGCGGGGGGGCGGTCGGGGAGCTGTTTTTT.

The chain is built from TRBV6-2 or TRBV6-3 and TRBJ1-1; D is possibly TRBD1 (5 bases). Trimming stripped 2 bases from V and 4 bases from J, with 26 bases between. Looked up from germline, CDR1 is MNHEY and CDR2 is SVGEGT. This CDR3 has 19 residues. The CDR3 is CASSYSIRGDNLSSTEAFF. The DNA of the CDR3 is TGTGCCAGCAGTTACAGTATTCGGGGGGATAATCTGTCGAGCACTGAAGCTTTCTTT.

This clonotype was recorded many times. The chain combines TRBV27 with TRBJ2-7, with 7 bases lining up with TRBD1. CDR3 length: 13 amino acids. CDR1 MNHEY and CDR2 SMNVEV come from the germline V gene (reference sequence). J gave up 4 bases and V 4 bases, and 4 bases lay outside the gene matches. CDR3 in DNA: TGTGCCAGCAGTTGGGGACAGCTTTACGAGCAGTACTTC. It is translated as CASSWGQLYEQYF.